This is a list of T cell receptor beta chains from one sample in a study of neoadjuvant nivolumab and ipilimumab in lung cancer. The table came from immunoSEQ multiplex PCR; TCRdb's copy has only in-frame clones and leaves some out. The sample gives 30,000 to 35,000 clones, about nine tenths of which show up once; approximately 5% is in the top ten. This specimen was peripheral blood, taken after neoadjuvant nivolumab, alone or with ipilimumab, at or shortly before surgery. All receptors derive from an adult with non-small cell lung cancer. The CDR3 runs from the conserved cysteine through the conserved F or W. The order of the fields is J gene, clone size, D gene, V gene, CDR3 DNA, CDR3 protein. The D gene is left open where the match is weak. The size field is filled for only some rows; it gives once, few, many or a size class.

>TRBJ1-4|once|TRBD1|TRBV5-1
TGCGCCAGCAGCTTGGCCGGACAGGAGAATGAAAAACTGTTTTTT
CASSLAGQENEKLFF
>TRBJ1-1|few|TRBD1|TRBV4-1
TGCGCCAGCAGCCAAGATCGACAGGGGAACACTGAAGCTTTCTTT
CASSQDRQGNTEAFF
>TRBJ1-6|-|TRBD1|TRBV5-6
TGTGCCAGCAGACAGGGGTCGACTAATAATTCACCCCTCCACTTT
CASRQGSTNNSPLHF
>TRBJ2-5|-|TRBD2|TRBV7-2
TGTGCCAGCAGCTTTCAACCCTCTGGCGGGGGGGCCTTTGTGACCCAGTACTTC
CASSFQPSGGGAFVTQYF
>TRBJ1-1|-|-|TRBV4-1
TGCGCCAGCAGCCTCCTCAGAGACACTGAAGCTTTCTTT
CASSLLRDTEAFF
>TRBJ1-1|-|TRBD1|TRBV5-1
TGCGCCAGCAGCTTGACAGGGGCGGCGCCGCACACTGAAGCTTTCTTT
CASSLTGAAPHTEAFF
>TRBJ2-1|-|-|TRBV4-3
TGCGCCAGCAGCCCCGGGCCCGAGTACAATGAGCAGTTCTTC
CASSPGPEYNEQFF
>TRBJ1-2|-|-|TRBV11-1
TGTGCCAGCACCTTGGGCCCTGCCGGCAATGGCTACACCTTC
CASTLGPAGNGYTF
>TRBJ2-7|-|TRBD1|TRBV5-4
TGTGCCAGCAGCGCCCGGGACAGGAGCTACTACGAGCAGTACTTC
CASSARDRSYYEQYF
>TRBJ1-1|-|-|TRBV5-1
TGCGCCAGCAGCTTGGGGAAGAGCACTGAAGCTTTCTTT
CASSLGKSTEAFF